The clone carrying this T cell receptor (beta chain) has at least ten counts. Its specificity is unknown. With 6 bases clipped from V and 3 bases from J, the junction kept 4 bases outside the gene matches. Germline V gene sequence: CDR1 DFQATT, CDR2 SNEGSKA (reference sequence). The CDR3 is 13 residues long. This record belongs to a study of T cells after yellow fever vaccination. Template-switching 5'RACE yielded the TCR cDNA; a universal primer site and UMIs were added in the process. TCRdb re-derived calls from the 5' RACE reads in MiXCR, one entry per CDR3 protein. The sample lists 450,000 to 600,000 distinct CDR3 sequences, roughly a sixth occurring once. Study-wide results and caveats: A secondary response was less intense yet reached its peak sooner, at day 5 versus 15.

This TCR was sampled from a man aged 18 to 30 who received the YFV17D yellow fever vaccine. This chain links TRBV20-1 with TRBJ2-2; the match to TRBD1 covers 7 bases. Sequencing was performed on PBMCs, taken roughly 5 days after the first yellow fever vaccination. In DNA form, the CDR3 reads TGCAGTGCAGGGACAGTACACACCGGGGAGCTGTTTTTT. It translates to CSAGTVHTGELFF.